This T cell receptor (beta chain) emerged from a study of T cells in Graves' hyperthyroidism and ophthalmopathy. Study background: Peripheral blood was drawn at first diagnosis, prior to all treatment.

Template material for amplifying TCR beta CDR3 regions consisted of RNA transcripts. HTBI primers were employed in a first-round RT-PCR of the TCR CDR3. One entry per CDR3 protein results from TCRdb running MiXCR on the multiplex PCR reads. The table has a few hundred thousand distinct CDR3 sequences, 15% to 19% seen once. Notes on the study in general: The model identified upcoming ophthalmopathy a median approximately seven months ahead of onset.

Notes on this clonotype: What it binds is not known. The junction departs from germline at one end; a sequencing error may be responsible.

This receptor was identified in a woman under 40 with Graves' hyperthyroidism. The sample comprised blood.

CDR3 in amino acids: CASSPPDSYDEQFF. In DNA, the CDR3 is TGTGCCAGCAGCCCCCCGGACTCCTACGATGAGCAGTTCTTC. The rearrangement joins TRBV28 to TRBJ2-1; a weak D match, TRBD2 (5 bases). The CDR3 is 14 amino acids. Germline-derived CDR1 and CDR2 are MDHEN and SYDVKM.